This T cell receptor beta chain was captured in a study of cytomegalovirus exposure and HLA in healthy donors. CDR1 and CDR2 (germline): SGHRS, YFSETQ. The J segment lost 0 bases and the V segment lost 3 bases, leaving 15 bases of the junction unmatched. The CDR3 is made up of 19 amino acids. Overall study results and limits: The classifier reportedly diagnosed cytomegalovirus status with high sensitivity and specificity.

Concerning this clone itself: Its specificity is not known.

Amplification used 60 Vbeta primers and 13 Jbeta primers. Here immunoSEQ multiplex PCR was the method, and the copy in TCRdb shows in-frame clones only, minus some. The profile shows approximately 140,000 clones, about three quarters of them singletons. Sequences were obtained from PBMCs. The sequence derives from a human donor in good health. The chain employs TRBV5-1 and TRBJ2-4, with 7 bases identical to TRBD2. The CDR3 sequence is CASSWGDYDPVLAKNIQYF. The CDR3 DNA sequence: TGCGCCAGCAGCTGGGGGGACTATGACCCCGTCCTAGCCAAAAACATTCAGTACTTC.